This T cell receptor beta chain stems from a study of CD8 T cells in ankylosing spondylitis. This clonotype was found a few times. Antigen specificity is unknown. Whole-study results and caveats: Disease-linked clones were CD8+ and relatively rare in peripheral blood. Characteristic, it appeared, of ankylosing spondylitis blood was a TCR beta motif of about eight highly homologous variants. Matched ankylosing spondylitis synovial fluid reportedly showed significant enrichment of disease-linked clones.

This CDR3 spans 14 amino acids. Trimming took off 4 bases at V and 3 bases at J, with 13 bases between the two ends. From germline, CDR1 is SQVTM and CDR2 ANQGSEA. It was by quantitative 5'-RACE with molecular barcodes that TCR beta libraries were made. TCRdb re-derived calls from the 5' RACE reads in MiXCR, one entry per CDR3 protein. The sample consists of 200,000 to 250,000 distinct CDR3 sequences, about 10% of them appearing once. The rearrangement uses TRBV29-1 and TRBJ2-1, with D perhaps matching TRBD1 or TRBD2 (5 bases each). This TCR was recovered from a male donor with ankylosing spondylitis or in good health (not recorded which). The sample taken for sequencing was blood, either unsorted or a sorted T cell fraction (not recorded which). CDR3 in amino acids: CSVGHGTIYNEQFF. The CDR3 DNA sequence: TGCAGCGTTGGCCACGGGACGATCTACAATGAGCAGTTCTTC.